The T cell receptor (beta chain) under discussion was sequenced for a study of cytomegalovirus exposure and HLA in healthy donors. Worth noting for this clone: What it recognizes is unknown.

Regarding the study as a whole: One later analysis, an examination of the 90 to 150 validation repertoires, found that first-cohort TCR clusters tended to co-occur in them. Usually a TCR sequence was rare, but some public TCRs were found in many donors. Cytomegalovirus-associated status was assigned to about 180 TCR beta chains.

Here immunoSEQ multiplex PCR was the method, and the copy in TCRdb shows in-frame clones only, minus some. Of about 160,000 clones listed, approximately 88% are singletons. Trimming took 6 bases from V and 1 from J, leaving 10 bases between them. This CDR3 has 14 residues. The germline CDR1 and CDR2 sequences are SNHLY and FYNNEI. The chain employs TRBV2 and TRBJ2-4, with a possible D match to TRBD1 (6 bases). This TCR was sampled from a man between 25 and 39 years old in good health and CMV-seropositive. The sample consisted of PBMCs. The CDR3 loop is CASSGDRAKNIQYF. Written as DNA, the CDR3 is TGTGCCAGCAGCGGAGACAGGGCCAAAAACATTCAGTACTTC.